The present T cell receptor beta chain was sequenced within a study of cytomegalovirus exposure and HLA in healthy donors (TCRdb year 2017). Context from the whole study: An earlier analysis of roughly 630 of the donors reported 250 to 350 Gb of sequence data and 100 million to 140 million unique TCR beta sequences from 150 million to 200 million T cells. Using immunosequencing, the study profiled T cell repertoires from around 670 subjects and related those repertoires to cytomegalovirus serostatus. Genome-wide SNP genotypes for about 60% of the 666 donors were used in a later genetic analysis, which treated that subset as a discovery cohort. The study aimed to test whether signatures of past pathogen exposure could be identified by cataloging public T cell receptors. Roughly 5 DR-DQ haplotypes were treated as single units for association and clustering because of strong linkage in the cohort. All discovery cohort repertoires had been generated using a single sequencing platform. Of the roughly 400 genotyped donors, approximately 81% were placed in the genetic ancestry cluster associated with self-reported Caucasian donors. Besides the first cohort of about 730 subjects, a separate validation cohort made up of 120 different subjects was used. Typing coverage differed by locus: A, B, C, DRB1 and DQB1 were typed in roughly 620-640 donors, DQA1 in 522, DPA1 in around 610, and DPB1 in 400 to 480. Rather than drawing on any new phenotypic data, the later analysis identified candidate immune exposures from TCR beta sequences and the way those sequences occurred across donors. Among about 400 genotyped donors of the cohort, an average of approximately 240,000 unique TCR beta nucleotide sequences was sequenced per donor, of which about 18% were non-productive. Donor age, sex, ethnicity and CMV serostatus were collected together with the repertoire data. The study combined high-throughput TCR immunosequencing, statistical association of individual TCRs with disease status, and machine learning to predict cytomegalovirus infection status. In an earlier analysis of 587 of the donors, high-throughput TCR beta sequencing was used to judge whether each TCR beta V gene segment behaved as functional or pseudogenic. Class I and class II HLA loci were covered by the typing at four-digit resolution. About 280 gigabases of sequencing data and around 85 million unique TCR sequences made up an early release that covered under 750 HLA-typed donors. To study patterns of TCR occurrence, a later analysis re-analyzed previously published TCR beta repertoires from around 670 donors and added high-resolution HLA genotyping.

Library preparation employed the immunoSEQ multiplex PCR assay. For the multiplex PCR, a mixture combining 60 forward primers for TCR Vbeta segments and 13 reverse primers for TCR Jbeta segments was used. A multiplex PCR assay on genomic DNA amplified the CDR3 region of rearranged TCR beta genes. On the Illumina HiSeq System, the amplified TCR beta libraries were sequenced as 87-base-pair reads. Concerning the study's data processing: In a later analysis, tens of millions of unique TCR beta chains were counted across the roughly 670 repertoires, and roughly 11 million of these chains were shared by at least two donors. A nearest-neighbor algorithm error-corrected the raw reads and collapsed the reads into unique sequences, merging closely related sequences to remove PCR and sequencing errors. Alignment of CDR3 sequences to IMGT reference sequences was used to assign V, D and J gene segments. For a sequence to be retained, a match of at least six nucleotides to both a V gene segment and a J gene segment was required. A rearrangement was called productive if the CDR3 had no stop codons and remained in frame with V and J, and every other rearrangement was called non-productive. CDR3 was defined by IMGT convention, running from the second conserved V-encoded cysteine to the conserved J-encoded phenylalanine. The earlier analysis of some 540 of the donors excluded any sequence lacking an unambiguous match to a single V gene segment. In an earlier analysis of approximately 560 of the donors, a V segment was called functional when productive rearrangements were above 56.7%, and segregating when the standard deviation between donors exceeded 5%. A statistical classification framework was built for diagnosing cytomegalovirus status from the catalog of TCR beta chain sequences. In a later analysis, V and J genes were assigned by comparing TCR nucleotide sequences against IMGT/GENE-DB human TR gene sequences. A later analysis assigned CDR3 sequences and most-parsimonious VDJ recombination scenarios with the TCRdist pipeline. In a later analysis, every TCR beta chain was defined by the combination of its CDR3 amino acid sequence and its V-gene family, and reads without a unique V-gene family were dropped. In a later analysis, fewer than 650 highly shared, low-generation-probability nucleotide sequences were removed to address suspected cross-contamination and a sequencing artifact. In a later analysis, a clonal expansion index was calculated for each public chain from normalized within-repertoire ranks of inferred template counts. Generation probabilities in a later analysis came from a VDJ recombination model fitted to out-of-frame rearrangements, and those results were checked against IGoR. In a later analysis, hypergeometric tests were used to score TCR-TCR, TCR-HLA and TCR-CMV co-occurrence, with a repertoire-size bias correction applied to TCR pairs. To estimate false discovery rates, a later analysis permuted the HLA or CMV assignments 20 times. In a later analysis, co-occurring TCRs were grouped using DBSCAN, and TCRdist sequence similarity was added for clustering within HLA-allele-positive subsets. Repertoires with fewer than 30,000 or more than 120,000 public chains were left out of co-occurrence clustering, as were about 5 repertoires with anomalous nucleotide sharing. The table was pulled from immuneACCESS by TCRdb, which kept in-frame rearrangements only. Such tables lose some clones; where checked, under half of the loss comes from unresolved V genes, and the rest has no known cause. V, J and clone size are those of that table, while D and trimming were read from the DNA. In all, the sample holds about 190,000 clones, and over 60% of those were seen once. The ten largest make up under 5% of the sample.

What the study reported, not specific to this receptor: A later analysis reported that several top co-occurrence clusters appeared linked to parvovirus B19, influenza, CMV and Epstein-Barr virus. Some IMGT-functional V segments, including TRBV6-2 and TRBV6-3, could not be told apart with the 87-base-pair reads, so those segments were excluded. Because HLA typing was missing for some donors at each locus, association tests included only the typed subset. According to a later analysis, most CMV-associated TCR beta chains appeared to be HLA-restricted, and the HLA associations seemed to be driven largely by CMV exposure. In vitro tests confirmed that a few of the cytomegalovirus-associated TCR beta chains recognize cytomegalovirus antigens. A further reported finding was that TCR beta sequences accurately predicted the HLA-A and HLA-B alleles for most subjects in the first cohort. An earlier analysis of approximately 530 of the donors showed that most TCR beta V segments appeared in productive rearrangements either about 90% or about 30% of the time, which broadly matched IMGT annotations. Linkage disequilibrium might explain the correlated functional status among segregating V segments, but an unknown experimental factor could not be excluded. An association between a missense DCLRE1C variant and V-gene and J-gene trimming of TCR beta chains was found in a later genetic analysis and replicated in an independent cohort. Sequencing depth was assumed to be roughly uniform across donors in the presence/absence analyses, though that assumption may not hold. A later analysis found that TCR association rates varied across HLA loci, with DRB1 alleles showing the most associated TCRs and HLA-C alleles the fewest. A later genetic analysis reported fewer N-insertions in productive TCRs among donors in an Asian-associated ancestry cluster than the roughly 650-donor mean. Seventeen rarely observed V segments, including chromosome 9 orphons, were excluded from the earlier analysis of approximately 500 of the donors because counts were too low. The study listed approximately 160 TCR beta chains as associated with cytomegalovirus. CMV serostatus was the only immune exposure information available for the cohort. When HLA alleles, especially DR and DQ, strongly co-occurred, TCR associations were difficult to assign to individual alleles. Compared with equally common non-associated chains, HLA-associated TCR beta chains in a later analysis were more clonally expanded and had lower generation probabilities. It was suggested by the authors that the approach could potentially be generalized to other disease states and immunological phenotypes. Most TCR sequences were seen in very few donors, while some public TCRs were found in many individuals. In both the original and validation cohorts, the classifier was reported to diagnose cytomegalovirus status with high specificity and sensitivity. A later analysis associated roughly 17,000 TCR beta sequences with specific HLA alleles at a false discovery rate of 0.05. A cluster of highly shared sequence variants was judged likely to be a technical artifact of the sequencing pipeline. In this cohort, only TCR beta chains were sequenced, and detectable features were limited by the absence of alpha or paired-chain data.

With respect to this clone: Its antigen is still unknown. No much larger clone is present one base from it, and per-base qualities are unavailable.

The junction shows trimming of 4 bases on V and 1 base on J, plus 8 bases between the germline ends. The CDR3, cysteine through phenylalanine, is 13 amino acids long. CDR3 DNA is the only sequence kept; it has 39 bases, read in frame from the first base. The germline V gene encodes CDR1 SEHNR and CDR2 FQNEAQ (reference sequence). The cohort was made up of approximately 670 healthy bone marrow donors. All cohort members were sampled while nominally healthy, although unrecorded immune exposures were likely present. The donor tested CMV seropositive, placing the donor among the approximately 290 seropositive members of the cohort. Each donor provided a peripheral blood sample, and peripheral blood mononuclear cells were used for TCR beta sequencing. The Qiagen DNeasy Blood Extraction Kit was used to extract genomic DNA from the blood cell samples.

The rearranged chain carries TRBV7-9 and TRBJ2-7, and the D gene may be TRBD1, 6 bases matching. The material sequenced was PBMCs. This TCR was sampled from a man aged 25-45 years in good health and CMV-seropositive. This receptor has the CDR3 CASSSGQSYEQYF. DNA sequence: TGTGCCAGCAGCTCTGGACAGTCCTACGAGCAGTACTTC.